These T cell receptor beta chains were read from a single sample in a study of T cells in Graves' hyperthyroidism and ophthalmopathy. One entry per CDR3 protein results from TCRdb running MiXCR on the multiplex PCR reads. The table lists 410,000 or so distinct CDR3 sequences, about 14% of them singletons. Sequencing input: blood. Source of these receptors: a young man with Graves' ophthalmopathy. CDR3s include the opening cysteine and the closing phenylalanine or tryptophan. A D gene is named only where the DNA matches it firmly. Size tells how often a clone was seen (once, few, many) or the class of an expanded clone, and some rows leave it out.

TRBJ1-4 | 14 | TRBV3-1 | many | TRBD1 | CASSPGTGGEKLFF | TGTGCCAGCAGCCCCGGGACAGGGGGTGAAAAACTGTTTTTT
TRBJ1-1 | 14 | TRBV24-1 | many | - | CATSDSRQNTEAFF | TGTGCCACCAGTGACTCGCGGCAGAACACTGAAGCTTTCTTT
TRBJ2-1 | 15 | TRBV10-3 | many | TRBD2 | CAISEPGLADNEQFF | TGTGCCATCAGTGAACCAGGACTAGCAGACAATGAGCAGTTCTTC
TRBJ2-2 | 15 | TRBV10-3 | few | - | CAIIKGPTNTGELFF | TGTGCCATCATAAAGGGGCCCACGAACACCGGGGAGCTGTTTTTT
TRBJ2-2 | 15 | TRBV10-2 | few | TRBD1 | CASSRQGAHTGELFF | TGCGCCAGCAGTCGACAGGGGGCGCACACCGGGGAGCTGTTTTTT
TRBJ2-5 | 14 | TRBV5-8 | many | - | CASSLVGKWETQYF | TGTGCCAGCAGCTTGGTGGGGAAGTGGGAGACCCAGTACTTC
TRBJ2-7 | 15 | TRBV7-9 | many | - | CASSSPSDTAYEQYF | TGTGCCAGCAGCTCGCCCTCGGATACCGCCTACGAGCAGTACTTC
TRBJ2-7 | 13 | TRBV5-1 | many | TRBD1 | CASSYWTGAEQYF | TGCGCCAGCAGCTACTGGACAGGGGCCGAGCAGTACTTC
TRBJ1-5 | 15 | TRBV12-3/TRBV12-4 | - | TRBD1 | CASSTRDRSNQPQHF | TGTGCCAGCAGTACCCGGGACAGAAGCAATCAGCCCCAGCATTTT
TRBJ2-7 | 15 | TRBV6-6 | many | TRBD1 | CASSYPGQGAYEQYF | TGTGCCAGCAGTTACCCAGGACAGGGGGCCTACGAGCAGTACTTC
TRBJ2-3 | 18 | TRBV27 | many | TRBD2 | CASSGRTSGVSLTDTQYF | TGTGCCAGCAGTGGGAGGACTAGCGGGGTTTCTCTCACAGATACGCAGTATTTT
TRBJ2-7 | 14 | TRBV29-1 | many | TRBD2 | CSVRAGGPDLEQYF | TGCAGCGTCAGGGCGGGAGGGCCAGATCTCGAGCAGTACTTC
TRBJ1-3 | 14 | TRBV18 | few | - | CASSPAISGNTIYF | TGTGCCAGCTCACCAGCAATCTCTGGAAACACCATATATTTT
TRBJ1-5 | 17 | TRBV6-5 | - | - | CASSYSKYEGFNQPQHF | TGTGCCAGCAGTTACTCGAAATATGAGGGATTCAATCAGCCCCAGCATTTT
TRBJ2-3 | 15 | TRBV2 | many | TRBD2 | CASSLAGGVTDTQYF | TGTGCCAGCAGTCTAGCGGGGGGCGTCACAGATACGCAGTATTTT